A selection of T cell receptor beta chains follows, all from one sample in a study of tumor-infiltrating lymphocytes in primary liver carcinoma. A single record per CDR3 protein comes from TCRdb applying MiXCR to the multiplex PCR reads. The sample holds 95,000 to 150,000 distinct CDR3 sequences, 55% to 75% seen once. Sequenced: liver tumor tissue from sampling region 1. The origin of the receptors is an older woman with primary liver carcinoma and hepatitis B virus infection. Each CDR3 is given with its conserved first and last residue. Each record gives: clone size, D gene, J gene, V gene, CDR3 protein, CDR3 DNA. D genes are given only for firm matches. Size values are once, few and many counts, or a class for expanded clones, and some rows have none.

clone_size: -; d_call: -; j_call: TRBJ1-1; v_call: TRBV11-2; cdr3_aa: CASSLDRTGDVEAFF; cdr3_nt: TGTGCCAGCAGCTTAGATAGGACTGGGGACGTGGAAGCTTTCTTT
clone_size: -; d_call: TRBD1; j_call: TRBJ2-3; v_call: TRBV11-2; cdr3_aa: CASSLEAPTGVTDTRYF; cdr3_nt: TGTGCCAGCAGCTTAGAGGCTCCGACAGGGGTCACAGATACGCGGTATTTT
clone_size: -; d_call: TRBD1; j_call: TRBJ2-4; v_call: TRBV29-1; cdr3_aa: CSVRGQGGKNTQYF; cdr3_nt: TGCAGCGTCCGGGGACAGGGGGGAAAAAACACTCAGTACTTC
clone_size: -; d_call: TRBD2; j_call: TRBJ2-3; v_call: TRBV11-2; cdr3_aa: CASSPRLAGGISTQYF; cdr3_nt: TGTGCCAGTAGCCCCCGACTAGCGGGAGGGATCAGTACGCAGTATTTT
clone_size: many; d_call: TRBD2; j_call: TRBJ2-2; v_call: TRBV4-1; cdr3_aa: CASSQDIGLAGVTGELFF; cdr3_nt: TGCGCCAGCAGCCAAGATATTGGACTAGCGGGAGTCACCGGGGAGCTGTTTTTT
clone_size: -; d_call: -; j_call: TRBJ1-3; v_call: TRBV11-3; cdr3_aa: CSSIPRTALGNTIYF; cdr3_nt: TGTTCCAGCATCCCACGGACCGCACTTGGAAACACCATATATTTT
clone_size: -; d_call: -; j_call: TRBJ1-4; v_call: TRBV6-6; cdr3_aa: CASSSPQGPILGEKLFF; cdr3_nt: TGTGCCAGCAGTTCCCCGCAGGGGCCGATCTTGGGCGAAAAACTGTTTTTT
clone_size: -; d_call: -; j_call: TRBJ2-7; v_call: TRBV4-2; cdr3_aa: CASSQEPVSSYVQYF; cdr3_nt: TGTGCCAGCAGCCAAGAACCCGTCTCCTCTTACGTGCAGTACTTC
clone_size: -; d_call: -; j_call: TRBJ2-7; v_call: TRBV4-1; cdr3_aa: CAIVDYEQYF; cdr3_nt: TGCGCCATTGTGGATTACGAGCAGTACTTC
clone_size: -; d_call: TRBD2; j_call: TRBJ2-1; v_call: TRBV4-2; cdr3_aa: CAGSQAGTSGPYNEQFF; cdr3_nt: TGTGCCGGCAGCCAAGCCGGGACTAGCGGGCCGTACAATGAGCAGTTCTTC
clone_size: many; d_call: TRBD2; j_call: TRBJ2-5; v_call: TRBV28; cdr3_aa: CASSQLAGFVF; cdr3_nt: TGTGCCAGCAGCCAACTAGCGGGATTCGTCTTC
clone_size: many; d_call: TRBD2; j_call: TRBJ2-7; v_call: TRBV29-1; cdr3_aa: CSGRGGPTTSYEQYF; cdr3_nt: TGCAGCGGCCGCGGGGGGCCCACCACCTCCTACGAGCAGTACTTC
clone_size: few; d_call: TRBD2; j_call: TRBJ2-3; v_call: TRBV11-2; cdr3_aa: CASIHYGLGSQYF; cdr3_nt: TGTGCTAGCATCCATTACGGACTAGGGTCGCAGTATTTT
clone_size: many; d_call: -; j_call: TRBJ2-1; v_call: TRBV4-1; cdr3_aa: CASSHPGTLGNEQFF; cdr3_nt: TGCGCCAGCAGCCACCCCGGCACGTTGGGCAATGAGCAGTTCTTC
clone_size: -; d_call: TRBD1; j_call: TRBJ2-4; v_call: TRBV28; cdr3_aa: CACSHTGVYALVDIQYF; cdr3_nt: TGTGCCTGCAGTCACACAGGGGTATACGCTTTGGTGGACATTCAGTACTTC
clone_size: -; d_call: TRBD2; j_call: TRBJ2-1; v_call: TRBV7-9; cdr3_aa: CASSYWTSGRKLAPNEQFF; cdr3_nt: TGTGCCAGCAGTTACTGGACTAGCGGGAGGAAATTGGCCCCAAATGAGCAGTTCTTC
clone_size: many; d_call: TRBD2; j_call: TRBJ2-1; v_call: TRBV11-2; cdr3_aa: CASSLGLAGDEQFF; cdr3_nt: TGTGCCAGCAGCTTGGGACTAGCGGGAGATGAGCAGTTCTTC
clone_size: many; d_call: TRBD2; j_call: TRBJ2-1; v_call: TRBV5-6; cdr3_aa: CASSLLVSGNYNEQFF; cdr3_nt: TGTGCCAGCAGCTTGCTGGTTAGCGGGAACTACAATGAGCAGTTCTTC
clone_size: many; d_call: TRBD1; j_call: TRBJ1-2; v_call: TRBV6-5; cdr3_aa: CASTTGTGGYGYTF; cdr3_nt: TGTGCCAGCACCACCGGGACAGGGGGTTATGGCTACACCTTC
clone_size: once; d_call: -; j_call: TRBJ2-3; v_call: TRBV11-2; cdr3_aa: CASSLTGASDTQYF; cdr3_nt: TGTGCCAGCAGCTTAACGGGAGCAAGTGATACGCAGTATTTT
clone_size: -; d_call: TRBD1; j_call: TRBJ2-7; v_call: TRBV11-3; cdr3_aa: CASSRGTGGSLEQYF; cdr3_nt: TGTGCCAGCAGCCGAGGGACAGGGGGCTCCCTCGAGCAGTATTTC
clone_size: -; d_call: -; j_call: TRBJ1-1; v_call: TRBV5-6; cdr3_aa: CASCLYSAHGTEAFF; cdr3_nt: TGTGCCAGCTGCTTATACAGTGCCCATGGCACTGAAGCTTTCTTC
clone_size: many; d_call: -; j_call: TRBJ2-7; v_call: TRBV6-1; cdr3_aa: CASSVTVSSYEQYF; cdr3_nt: TGTGCCAGCAGTGTAACGGTTAGCTCCTACGAGCAGTACTTC
clone_size: few; d_call: TRBD1; j_call: TRBJ1-2; v_call: TRBV28; cdr3_aa: CASSLGQYGYTF; cdr3_nt: TGTGCCAGCAGTCTGGGACAGTATGGCTACACCTTC
clone_size: -; d_call: TRBD2; j_call: TRBJ2-4; v_call: TRBV12-3/TRBV12-4; cdr3_aa: CASSPSGEGIQHF; cdr3_nt: TGTGCCAGCAGTCCCAGCGGGGAGGGGATACAGCACTTC
clone_size: -; d_call: -; j_call: TRBJ2-7; v_call: TRBV4-2; cdr3_aa: CASSQVGSGSVYKQYF; cdr3_nt: -